This TCR beta chain was captured by sequencing in a study of T cell changes during pregnancy in multiple sclerosis. The CDR3 spans 15 residues. V gave up 1 base and J gave up 2 bases; unmatched junction bases: 3. Per the germline V gene, CDR1 is LGHNA and CDR2 is YNFKEQ. Produced via immunoSEQ multiplex PCR; TCRdb's table is partial and in-frame only. The sample consists of 70,000 or so clones, about nine tenths of them appearing once. The J gene is TRBJ2-7, the V gene TRBV4-2; 9 bases agree with TRBD2. This TCR came from a female donor with multiple sclerosis, enrolled in a pregnancy study. This material consisted of CD4+ T cells from peripheral blood mononuclear cells, taken before pregnancy. The CDR3 here is CASSQGLAVTYEQYF. The CDR3 DNA reads as TGTGCCAGCAGCCAAGGACTAGCGGTTACCTACGAGCAGTACTTC.